A single count supports the clone carrying this T cell receptor (beta chain). What it recognizes is unknown. The data belong to a study of post-analysis software for immune sequencing data. Libraries were made from TCR beta cDNA, and they carried unique molecular identifiers. TCRdb analysed the PCR reads with MiXCR anew, one entry per CDR3 protein. The table includes 750,000 to 950,000 distinct CDR3 sequences, under 70% detected once. Whole-study results and caveats: Significantly lower normalized Chao1 diversity was seen in multiple sclerosis patients than in controls. Included in a set of roughly five TRBV segments more frequent in patients than controls were TRBV5-6, TRBV5-1 and TRBV20-1.

The CDR3 consists of 15 residues. V was pared by 4 bases and J by 3 bases, with 7 bases of the junction left unmatched. The TCR comes from a girl under 18 with multiple sclerosis. Source material: blood. The rearrangement joins TRBV12-3 or TRBV12-4 to TRBJ2-5; the match to TRBD1 covers 8 bases. The CDR3 DNA follows: TGTGCCAGCAGTTATTCCGGGACAGGAAAAGAGACCCAGTACTTC. Protein product: CASSYSGTGKETQYF.